Following are 21 T cell receptor beta chains from one sample sequenced in a study of cytomegalovirus exposure and HLA in healthy donors (dated by TCRdb to about 2017). Libraries were constructed by the immunoSEQ multiplex PCR assay. A mixture of 60 forward primers for TCR Vbeta segments and 13 reverse primers for TCR Jbeta segments was used in the multiplex PCR. The table comes from immuneACCESS by way of TCRdb, which keeps in-frame sequences with V and J called. Part of the clones is missing from these tables; in studies checked, under half for an unresolved V gene and the rest for unknown reasons. The sample table lists roughly 99,000 clones, 70% to 80% of them with a count of one. Clones ranked in the top ten supply 2% to 3% of the sample. Sequenced: PBMCs. The origin of the receptors is a man aged 18 to 30 in good health and CMV-seronegative.

The chain couples TRBV5-4 to TRBJ2-4; 8 bases fit TRBD1. The V gene end was trimmed by 4 bases and the J gene end by 8 bases; junction bases not matched to a gene: 8. Germline V gives CDR1 SGHNT, CDR2 YYREEE (reference sequence). This CDR3 has 14 amino acids. The CDR3 reads CASSNEQGEDIQYF. The CDR3 DNA is TGTGCCAGCAGCAATGAACAGGGGGAGGACATTCAGTACTTC.

The V call is TRBV7-9, the J call TRBJ2-2; perhaps TRBD1 as D (5 bases). CDR1 and CDR2 (germline): SEHNR, FQNEAQ (reference sequence). This CDR3 comprises 14 residues. V lost 5 bases, J lost 2 bases, and 9 bases lay in between. In DNA form, the CDR3 reads TGTGCCAGCAGCCATGACAGCAACACCGGGGAGCTGTTTTTT. The encoded protein is CASSHDSNTGELFF.

The CDR3 here is CSAIRGEAFF. The CDR3 DNA follows: TGCAGTGCCATCCGGGGGGAAGCTTTCTTT. The chain links TRBV20-1 to TRBJ1-1, with D possibly being TRBD1 (5 bases). The CDR3 contains 10 residues. Germline CDR1 DFQATT, CDR2 SNEGSKA (reference sequence). V lost 6 bases and J 8 bases, leaving 10 bases between the germline ends.

The CDR3 loop reads CASSLGQGAGNTIYF. The CDR3 bases are TGTGCCAGCAGCTTAGGACAGGGGGCTGGAAACACCATATATTTT. V gene TRBV7-6 combines with J gene TRBJ1-3; 9 nucleotides agree with TRBD1. The CDR3 length is 15 residues. Germline V CDR1 and CDR2: SGHVS, FNYEAQ. The trim removed 1 base at V and 2 bases at J, leaving 0 bases unmatched.

The CDR3 sequence is CASSKDRAQNTGELFF. CDR3 bases: TGTGCCAGCAGTAAGGACAGGGCACAAAACACCGGGGAGCTGTTTTTT. This sequence joins TRBV25-1 and TRBJ2-2, with 8 bases that match TRBD1. CDR3 length: 16 amino acids. Per germline, CDR1 MGHDK and CDR2 SYGVNS. The V segment lost 5 bases and the J segment 2 bases; nucleotides outside the gene matches: 7. Combining the CDR3 with reference TRBV25-1 and TRBJ2-2 gives the whole variable domain EADIYQTPRYLVIGTGKKITLECSQTMGHDKMYWYQQDPGMELHLIHYSYGVNSTEKGDLSSESTVSRIRTEHFPLTLESARPSHTSQYLCASSKDRAQNTGELFFGEGSRLTVL.

CDR3 residues: CASGTDTTGVGYTF. Here the CDR3 DNA reads TGTGCCAGCGGGACGGACACAACGGGAGTAGGCTACACCTTC. J is TRBJ1-2 and V is TRBV27, with D perhaps matching TRBD1 (5 bases). The CDR3 has 14 residues. V was trimmed by 8 bases and J by 8 bases, leaving 21 bases between them. Germline V gene sequence: CDR1 MNHEY, CDR2 SMNVEV (reference sequence).

The chain links TRBV7-8 to TRBJ2-3; TRBD1 might be the D (5 bases). Germline loops: CDR1 SGHVS, CDR2 FQNEAQ. V gave up 5 bases and J gave up 4 bases, with 16 bases separating them. The CDR3 length is 15 residues. DNA of the CDR3: TGTGCCAGCAGCCAAGTAGTAGGGGTAGCAGATACGCAGTATTTT. This gives the protein CASSQVVGVADTQYF.

CDR3 loop: CASWDRVGEQYF. The DNA of the CDR3 is TGTGCCAGTTGGGACAGGGTGGGCGAGCAGTACTTC. V gene TRBV19 combines with J gene TRBJ2-7; TRBD1 matches 9 bases. V lost 8 bases and J lost 6; bases outside the gene matches: 5. The CDR3 spans 12 residues. Germline V gives CDR1 LNHDA, CDR2 SQIVND (reference sequence).

The chain couples TRBV7-8 to TRBJ1-6; 7 positions agree with TRBD1. The CDR3 extends over 17 amino acids. Germline CDR1 is SGHVS and CDR2 is FQNEAQ. The V gene end was trimmed by 8 bases and the J gene end by 4 bases; junction bases not matched to a gene: 14. The CDR3 sequence: CASLQGDYGVYNSPLHF. The CDR3 nucleotides read TGTGCCAGCCTTCAGGGGGATTACGGGGTTTATAATTCACCCCTCCACTTT.

The chain couples TRBV5-1 to TRBJ2-5; tentative D call: TRBD1 (5 bases). The V gene lost 1 base and the J gene lost 5 bases, with 21 bases spanning the gap. This CDR3 is 17 amino acids long. Per the germline V gene, CDR1 is SGHRS and CDR2 is YFSETQ. CDR3 sequence reads: CASSLRIRQTKDETQYF. CDR3 DNA sequence: TGCGCCAGCAGCTTGCGGATTCGACAGACAAAGGACGAGACCCAGTACTTC.

The genes are TRBV27 and TRBJ1-2; 8 positions agree with TRBD1. CDR1 and CDR2 from the germline V gene are MNHEY and SMNVEV (reference sequence). The CDR3 loop spans 13 amino acids. V dropped 7 bases and J dropped 6; count of bases not matched to a gene: 7. DNA of the CDR3: TGTGCCAGCAAAGGACAGGGTGGGCATGGCTACACCTTC. This encodes CASKGQGGHGYTF.

The chain employs TRBV23-1 and TRBJ2-7; maybe TRBD2 (6 bases). TRBV23-1 is identified as an open reading frame with a role that is uncertain. CDR3 length: 14 residues. Trimming took 0 bases from V and 3 from J, leaving 9 bases between them. The CDR3 bases are TGCGCCAGCAGTCAATCGTGGCGGGGCTACGAGCAGTACTTC. Translating it yields CASSQSWRGYEQYF.

The chain has TRBV27 and TRBJ1-5; 9 nucleotides align to TRBD1. The CDR3 totals 16 residues. In germline, CDR1 is MNHEY, CDR2 SMNVEV (reference sequence). V dropped 1 base and J dropped 3; count of bases not matched to a gene: 4. The CDR3 DNA follows: TGTGCCAGCAGTTTATGGGGGACAGGGAACAATCAGCCCCAGCATTTT. It is translated as CASSLWGTGNNQPQHF.

This clone has more than one count but fewer than ten. The V call is TRBV5-6, the J call TRBJ2-7; 8 bases line up with TRBD1. The CDR3 runs to 16 residues. Germline CDR1 SGHDT, CDR2 YYEEEE. V shed 3 bases, J shed 5 bases, and the junction held 13 bases outside the gene matches. The CDR3 bases are TGTGCCAGCAGCTACGAGGACAGGGTGGCTCTAAACGAGCAGTACTTC. Translating it yields CASSYEDRVALNEQYF.

This clone was picked up a small number of times. The rearrangement joins TRBV6-1 to TRBJ1-6; no definite D call. The germline CDR1 and CDR2 sequences are MNHNS and SASEGT. The CDR3 totals 14 residues. V lost 4 bases to trimming and J lost 8 bases, with 12 bases between them. The CDR3 bases are TGTGCCAGCAGTGCCCCTCGGCAGGATTCACCCCTCCACTTT. The encoded protein is CASSAPRQDSPLHF.

The chain combines TRBV9 with TRBJ1-2, with D possibly TRBD1 on 5 matching bases. Germline CDR1 reads SGDLS; CDR2 reads YYNGEE. V lost 4 bases to trimming and J lost 7 bases, with 14 bases between them. The CDR3 is 13 amino acids. Written as DNA, the CDR3 is TGTGCCAGCAGCTCCGCCGGGGGGGGTGGCTACACCTTC. Translating gives CASSSAGGGGYTF.

This chain connects TRBV6-5 to TRBJ2-1; D gene unclear. Between the trimmed V and J ends, which lost 6 bases and 7 bases, there was a span of 7 bases. Germline loops: CDR1 MNHEY, CDR2 SVGAGI. This CDR3 has 11 amino acids. CDR3 nucleotides: TGTGCCAGCAGGGCCCAAAATGAGCAGTTCTTC. Its translation: CASRAQNEQFF.

With regard to this clone: The junction departs from the called germline gene at one end, perhaps through a read error. This chain links TRBV19 with TRBJ2-6, with D possibly matching TRBD1 (5 bases). Germline assignment: CDR1 LNHDA and CDR2 SQIVND (reference sequence). CDR3 size: 15 residues. For the CDR3, the DNA is TGTGCCAGTAGTCCCTTCGAGGCTGGGGCCAACGTCCCGACTTTC. It translates to CASSPFEAGANVPTF.

The rearrangement links TRBV5-4 to TRBJ1-1; D perhaps matches TRBD1 (5 bases). Trimming left V 1 base short and J 4 bases short, with 8 bases between. Looked up from germline, CDR1 is SGHNT and CDR2 is YYREEE (reference sequence). The CDR3 is made up of 13 amino acids. CDR3 in DNA: TGTGCCAGCAGCTTGAGGAGGGGCACTGAAGCTTTCTTT. This translates into CASSLRRGTEAFF.

The chain's CDR3 is CASSENSRGGNEQFF. The CDR3 nucleotides read TGCGCCAGCAGCGAGAATTCTAGAGGGGGCAATGAGCAGTTCTTC. V gene TRBV10-1 combines with J gene TRBJ2-1; tentatively, D is TRBD1 (6 bases). Trimming removed 6 bases from V and 6 bases from J, with 18 bases in between. The germline V gene encodes CDR1 WNHNN and CDR2 SYGVQD (reference sequence). This CDR3 spans 15 amino acids.

The V call is TRBV18, the J call TRBJ2-2; TRBD1 matches at 12 bases. V shed 3 bases and J 7 bases; nucleotides not matched to a gene: 12. The CDR3 extends over 18 amino acids. Germline V gene lookup returns CDR1 KGHSH and CDR2 LQKENI. CDR3 protein: CASSPTGTGGVQGGELFF. The CDR3 DNA reads as TGTGCCAGCTCACCGACCGGGACAGGGGGCGTGCAAGGCGGGGAGCTGTTTTTT.